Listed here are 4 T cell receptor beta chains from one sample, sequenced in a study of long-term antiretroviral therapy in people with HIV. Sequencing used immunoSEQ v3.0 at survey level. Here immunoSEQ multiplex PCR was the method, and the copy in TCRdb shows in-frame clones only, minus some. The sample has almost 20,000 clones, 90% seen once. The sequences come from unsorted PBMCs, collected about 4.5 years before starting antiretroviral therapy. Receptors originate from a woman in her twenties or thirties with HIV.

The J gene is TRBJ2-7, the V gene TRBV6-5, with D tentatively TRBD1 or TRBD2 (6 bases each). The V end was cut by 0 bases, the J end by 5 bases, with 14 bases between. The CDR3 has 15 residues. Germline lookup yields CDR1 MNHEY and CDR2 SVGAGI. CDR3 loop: CASSYSTGGADEQYF. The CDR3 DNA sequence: TGTGCCAGCAGTTACTCGACCGGGGGCGCGGACGAGCAGTACTTC.

The DNA for the CDR3 is TGCGCCAGCAGCTTGAGGCTAGCGGGCCCCGGATCCTACGAGCAGTACTTC. Translation: CASSLRLAGPGSYEQYF. The rearrangement joins TRBV5-1 to TRBJ2-7, with 8 nucleotides matching TRBD2. This CDR3 has 17 residues. Germline V gene lookup returns CDR1 SGHRS and CDR2 YFSETQ. Losses at the gene ends were 1 base for V and 1 base for J; bases not matched to a gene: 10.

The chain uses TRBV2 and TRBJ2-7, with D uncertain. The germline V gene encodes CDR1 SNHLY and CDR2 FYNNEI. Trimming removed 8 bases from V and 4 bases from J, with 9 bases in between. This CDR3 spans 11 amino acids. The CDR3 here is CASSKRYEQYF. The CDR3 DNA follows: TGTGCCAGCTCAAAACGGTACGAGCAGTACTTC.

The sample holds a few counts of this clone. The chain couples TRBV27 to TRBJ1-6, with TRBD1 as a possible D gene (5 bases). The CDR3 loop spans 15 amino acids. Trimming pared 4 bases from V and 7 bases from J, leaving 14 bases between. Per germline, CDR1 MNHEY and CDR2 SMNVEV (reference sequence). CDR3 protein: CASSSPGPMNSPLHF. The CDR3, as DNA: TGTGCCAGCAGTTCCCCGGGACCTATGAATTCACCCCTCCACTTT.